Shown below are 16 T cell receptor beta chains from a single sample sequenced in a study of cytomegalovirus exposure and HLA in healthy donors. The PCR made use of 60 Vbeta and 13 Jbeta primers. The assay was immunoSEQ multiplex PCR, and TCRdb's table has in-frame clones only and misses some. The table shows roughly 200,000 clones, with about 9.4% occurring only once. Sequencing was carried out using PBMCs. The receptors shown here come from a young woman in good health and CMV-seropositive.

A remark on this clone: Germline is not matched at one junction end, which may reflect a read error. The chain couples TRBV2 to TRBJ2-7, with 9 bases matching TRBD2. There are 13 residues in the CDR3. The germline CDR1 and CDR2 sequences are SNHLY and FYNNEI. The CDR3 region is CSSSQTSGYEQYF. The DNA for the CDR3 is TGTTCCAGCAGTCAGACTAGCGGCTACGAGCAGTACTTC.

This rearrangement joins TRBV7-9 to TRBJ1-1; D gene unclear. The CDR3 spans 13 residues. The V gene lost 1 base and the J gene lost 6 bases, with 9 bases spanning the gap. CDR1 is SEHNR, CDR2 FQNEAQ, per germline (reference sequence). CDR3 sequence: CASSLELFAEAFF. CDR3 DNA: TGTGCCAGCAGCTTAGAACTTTTCGCTGAAGCTTTCTTT. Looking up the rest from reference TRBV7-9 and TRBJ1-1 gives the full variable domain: DTGVSQNPRHKITKRGQNVTFRCDPISEHNRLYWYRQTLGQGPEFLTYFQNEAQLEKSRLLSDRFSAERPKGSFSTLEIQRTEQGDSAMYLCASSLELFAEAFFGQGTRLTVV.

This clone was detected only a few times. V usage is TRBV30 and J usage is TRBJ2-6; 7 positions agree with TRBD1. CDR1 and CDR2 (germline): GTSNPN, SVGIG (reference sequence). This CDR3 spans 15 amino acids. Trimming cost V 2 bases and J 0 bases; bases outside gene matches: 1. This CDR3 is CAWSRDSSGANVLTF. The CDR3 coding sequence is TGTGCCTGGAGTAGGGACAGCTCTGGGGCCAACGTCCTGACTTTC.

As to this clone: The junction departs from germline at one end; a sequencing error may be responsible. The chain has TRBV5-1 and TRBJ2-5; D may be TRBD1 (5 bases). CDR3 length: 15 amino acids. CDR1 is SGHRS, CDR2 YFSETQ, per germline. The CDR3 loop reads CASSPLGRSVEPQYF. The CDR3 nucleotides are TGCGCCAGCAGCCCCCTGGGGCGTTCGGTAGAGCCCCAGTACTTC. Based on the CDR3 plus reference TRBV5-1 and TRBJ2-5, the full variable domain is KAGVTQTPRYLIKTRGQQVTLSCSPISGHRSVSWYQQTPGQGLQFLFEYFSETQRNKGNFPGRFSGRQFSNSRSEMNVSTLELGDSALYLCASSPLGRSVEPQYFGPGTRLLVL.

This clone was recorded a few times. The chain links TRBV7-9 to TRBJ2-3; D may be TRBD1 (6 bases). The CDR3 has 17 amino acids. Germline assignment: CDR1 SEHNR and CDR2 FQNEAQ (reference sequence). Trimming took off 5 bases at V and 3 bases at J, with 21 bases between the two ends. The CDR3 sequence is CASSLSDPGQGTDTQYF. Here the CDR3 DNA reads TGTGCCAGCAGCCTATCCGATCCGGGGCAGGGGACAGATACGCAGTATTTT.

The CDR3 loop reads CASSGWTTTGANVLTF. CDR3 sequence (DNA): TGCGCCAGCAGCGGATGGACAACCACTGGGGCCAACGTCCTGACTTTC. The rearrangement uses TRBV5-1 and TRBJ2-6, with D perhaps matching TRBD1 (5 bases). The germline V gene has CDR1 SGHRS and CDR2 YFSETQ. V was trimmed by 4 bases and J by 2 bases, leaving 13 bases between them. This CDR3 region has 16 residues.

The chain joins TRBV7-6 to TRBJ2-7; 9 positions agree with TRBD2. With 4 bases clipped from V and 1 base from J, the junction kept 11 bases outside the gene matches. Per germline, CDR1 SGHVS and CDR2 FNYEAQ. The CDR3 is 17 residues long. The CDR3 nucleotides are TGTGCCAGCAGCTCAGGGACTAGCAGGGACCTTTCCTACGAGCAGTACTTC. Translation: CASSSGTSRDLSYEQYF.

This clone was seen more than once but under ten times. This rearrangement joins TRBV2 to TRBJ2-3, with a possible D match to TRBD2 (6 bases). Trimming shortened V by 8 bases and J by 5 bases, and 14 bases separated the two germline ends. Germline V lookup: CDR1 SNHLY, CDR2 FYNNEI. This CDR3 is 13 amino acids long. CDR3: CASGREHKDTQYF. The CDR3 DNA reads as TGTGCCAGCGGTCGGGAGCATAAAGATACGCAGTATTTT.

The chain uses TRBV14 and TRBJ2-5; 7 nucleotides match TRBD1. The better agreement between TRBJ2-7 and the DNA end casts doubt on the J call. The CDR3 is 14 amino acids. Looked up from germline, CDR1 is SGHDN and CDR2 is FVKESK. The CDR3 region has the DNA TGTGCCAGCAGCGGGCACAGGGGATCCTACGAGCAGTACTTC. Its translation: CASSGHRGSYEQYF.

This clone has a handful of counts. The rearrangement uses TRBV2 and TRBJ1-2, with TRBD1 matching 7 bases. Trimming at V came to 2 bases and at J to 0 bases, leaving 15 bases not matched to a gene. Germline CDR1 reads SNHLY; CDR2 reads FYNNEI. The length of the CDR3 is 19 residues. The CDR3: CASSEKLPGQPLTNYGYTF. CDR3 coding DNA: TGTGCCAGCAGTGAAAAGTTGCCGGGACAGCCTCTAACTAACTATGGCTACACCTTC.

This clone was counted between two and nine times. In nucleotides, the CDR3 is TGTGCCAGCACCGTGGGACTAGCGGATCTCTACGAGCAGTACTTC. It yields the protein CASTVGLADLYEQYF. The chain uses TRBV2 and TRBJ2-7; TRBD2 aligns across 11 bases. CDR1 is SNHLY and CDR2 is FYNNEI in the germline V gene. The junction had 8 bases not matched to a gene; V was cut back by 7 bases and J by 3 bases. The CDR3 is made up of 15 amino acids.

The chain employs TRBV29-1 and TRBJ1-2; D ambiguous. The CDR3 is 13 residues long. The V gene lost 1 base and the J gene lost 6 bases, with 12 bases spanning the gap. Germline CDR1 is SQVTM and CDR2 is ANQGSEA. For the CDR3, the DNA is TGCAGCGTTGAAGTTTTGCTGGGCAATGGCTACACCTTC. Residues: CSVEVLLGNGYTF.

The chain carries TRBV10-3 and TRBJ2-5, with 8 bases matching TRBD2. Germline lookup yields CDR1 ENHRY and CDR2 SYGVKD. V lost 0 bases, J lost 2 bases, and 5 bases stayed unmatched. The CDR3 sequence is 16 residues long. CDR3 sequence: CAISESQRGSQETQYF. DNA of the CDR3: TGTGCCATCAGTGAGTCCCAGCGGGGGTCTCAAGAGACCCAGTACTTC.

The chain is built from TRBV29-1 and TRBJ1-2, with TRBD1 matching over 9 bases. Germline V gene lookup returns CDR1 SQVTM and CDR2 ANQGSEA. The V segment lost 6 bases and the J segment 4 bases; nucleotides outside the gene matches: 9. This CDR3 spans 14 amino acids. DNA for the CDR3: TGCAGCGTCCTGGGACAGGGAAGCGGCTATGGCTACACCTTC. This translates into CSVLGQGSGYGYTF.

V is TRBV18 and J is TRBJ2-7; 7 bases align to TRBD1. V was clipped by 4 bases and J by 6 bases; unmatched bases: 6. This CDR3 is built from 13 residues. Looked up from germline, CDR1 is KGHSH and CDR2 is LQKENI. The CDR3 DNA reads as TGTGCCAGCTCACGCGACAGGGACGCCGAGCAGTACTTC. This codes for CASSRDRDAEQYF.

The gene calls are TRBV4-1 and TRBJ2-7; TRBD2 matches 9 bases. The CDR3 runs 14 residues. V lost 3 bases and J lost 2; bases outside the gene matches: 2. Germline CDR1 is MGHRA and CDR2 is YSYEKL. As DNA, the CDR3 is TGCGCCAGCAGCCATGCGGGGGGGGCCTACGAGCAGTACTTC. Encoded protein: CASSHAGGAYEQYF.